The 9 T cell receptor beta chains given below trace back to one sample, sequenced in a study of graft-versus-host responses after intestinal transplantation (TCRdb year 2021). These receptors' antigens are unknown. Receptor amplification or capture employed the immunoSEQ multiplex PCR assay. This is the immuneACCESS table as TCRdb keeps it, with only in-frame sequences that have V and J called. A part of the clones is gone; compared with another copy, unresolved V genes explain less than half, and the rest is unexplained. A total of around 25,000 clones appear in this sample, more than 75% of them only once. 0.65% to 0.85% of the sample is taken by the ten largest. This sample's time point label indicates: cells obtained before transplantation from donor or recipient. The sample here was unstimulated CD4+ T cells sorted from spleen or lymph node cells, taken before intestinal transplant. These receptors came from a human donor who received an intestinal transplant.

The rearrangement joins TRBV14 to TRBJ2-6; no clear D. Germline CDR1 and CDR2: SGHDN and FVKESK. The CDR3 is 15 amino acids. Trimming removed 3 bases at V and 0 bases at J, with 6 bases between. The CDR3 sequence: CASSHRHSGANVLTF. Here the CDR3 DNA reads TGTGCCAGCAGCCACCGACACTCTGGGGCCAACGTCCTGACTTTC.

The chain has TRBV10-3 and TRBJ2-3, with TRBD2 matching over 10 bases. This CDR3 region has 15 residues. The germline V gene encodes CDR1 ENHRY and CDR2 SYGVKD. Trimming took 6 bases from V and 2 from J; bases not matched to a gene: 5. The CDR3 loop reads CAIRTSGSDTDTQYF. The CDR3 bases are TGTGCCATCAGGACTAGCGGGTCTGACACAGATACGCAGTATTTT.

This chain links TRBV2 with TRBJ2-5, with D unclear. With 2 bases removed from V and 5 bases from J, the gap between germline ends came to 3 bases. Germline CDR1 and CDR2: SNHLY and FYNNEI. The CDR3 runs to 11 residues. CDR3 in amino acids: CASSELETQYF. The CDR3 bases are TGTGCCAGCAGTGAACTTGAGACCCAGTACTTC.

This chain joins TRBV7-9 and TRBJ2-7; perhaps TRBD1 as D (7 bases). CDR1 is SEHNR and CDR2 is FQNEAQ in the germline V gene (reference sequence). Trimming took 5 bases from V and 1 from J, leaving 18 bases between them. This CDR3 spans 16 amino acids. The CDR3 loop reads CASSPKTGTVSYEQYF. The CDR3 nucleotides are TGTGCCAGCAGCCCGAAGACAGGGACTGTTTCCTACGAGCAGTACTTC.

The chain combines TRBV7-8 with TRBJ2-7, with 7 bases lining up with TRBD1. CDR1 is SGHVS, CDR2 FQNEAQ, per germline. The V and J ends lost 5 bases and 3 bases, in that order; junction bases with no gene match: 7. This CDR3 comprises 14 residues. The CDR3 bases are TGTGCCAGCAGCGCTCAAGGGGGCGGCTACGAGCAGTACTTC. Translating it yields CASSAQGGGYEQYF.

The V gene is TRBV4-2, the J gene TRBJ2-3; no reliable D call. Germline V gene lookup returns CDR1 LGHNA and CDR2 YNFKEQ. The CDR3 extends over 12 amino acids. V was clipped by 0 bases and J by 14 bases, with 12 bases between them. The CDR3 coding sequence is TGTGCCAGCAGCCAAGAACGTTCTAGTTTGTATTTT. It codes for CASSQERSSLYF.

The rearrangement links TRBV28 to TRBJ2-4; D gene ambiguous. V shed 5 bases and J shed 3 bases, with 5 bases lying between them. CDR1 and CDR2 (germline): MDHEN, SYDVKM. The CDR3 runs 12 residues. CDR3 DNA: TGTGCCAGCAGTCCATACAAAAACATTCAGTACTTC. Translating it yields CASSPYKNIQYF.

This clone was seen a few times. The chain couples TRBV5-5 to TRBJ2-2; TRBD2 matches 8 bases. Germline V gene data show CDR1 as SGHKS and CDR2 as YYEKEE (reference sequence). The CDR3 spans 14 residues. With V trimmed by 0 bases and J by 5 bases, 0 bases remained unmatched. CDR3 protein: CASSLASGTGELFF. CDR3 coding DNA: TGTGCCAGCAGCTTGGCTAGCGGGACCGGGGAGCTGTTTTTT.

Only one count was recorded for this clone. As DNA, the CDR3 is TGTGCCAGCAGTTTCCGACCTAGCGGGAGAACCCATGAGCAGTTCTTC. The encoded protein is CASSFRPSGRTHEQFF. This rearrangement joins TRBV6-5 to TRBJ2-1; 10 bases match TRBD2. This CDR3 comprises 16 residues. Germline loops: CDR1 MNHEY, CDR2 SVGAGI. After removal of 4 bases from V and 8 bases from J, the junction contained 11 bases not matched to a gene.